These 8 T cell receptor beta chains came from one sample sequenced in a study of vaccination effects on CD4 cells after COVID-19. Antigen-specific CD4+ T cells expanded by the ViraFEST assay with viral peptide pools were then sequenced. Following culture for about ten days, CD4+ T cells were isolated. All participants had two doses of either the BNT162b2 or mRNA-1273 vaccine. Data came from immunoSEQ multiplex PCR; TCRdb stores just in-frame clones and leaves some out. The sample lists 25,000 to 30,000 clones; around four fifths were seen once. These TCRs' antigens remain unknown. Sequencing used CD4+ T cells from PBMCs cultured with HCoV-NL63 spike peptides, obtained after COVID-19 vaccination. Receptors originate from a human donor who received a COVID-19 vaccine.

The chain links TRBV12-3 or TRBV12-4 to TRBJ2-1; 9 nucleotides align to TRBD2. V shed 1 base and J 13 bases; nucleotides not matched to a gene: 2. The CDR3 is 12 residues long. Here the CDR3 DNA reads TGTGCCAGCAGTTTAGGTCTAGCGGGACAGTTCTTC. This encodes CASSLGLAGQFF.

CDR3: CAIRFSVTEQGEQFF. DNA of the CDR3: TGTGCCATTCGGTTTTCGGTAACCGAGCAGGGGGAGCAGTTCTTC. The gene calls are TRBV6-5 and TRBJ2-1, with D perhaps matching TRBD1 (6 bases). Germline CDR1 and CDR2: MNHEY and SVGAGI. V was pared by 10 bases and J by 10 bases, with 26 bases between. The CDR3 extends over 15 amino acids.

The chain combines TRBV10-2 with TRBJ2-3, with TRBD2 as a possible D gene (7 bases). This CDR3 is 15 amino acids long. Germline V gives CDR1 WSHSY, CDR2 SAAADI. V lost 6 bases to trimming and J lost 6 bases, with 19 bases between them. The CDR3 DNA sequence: TGCGCCAGCAGAGTCACGGGGGGCCCCGGCGATACGCAGTATTTT. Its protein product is CASRVTGGPGDTQYF.

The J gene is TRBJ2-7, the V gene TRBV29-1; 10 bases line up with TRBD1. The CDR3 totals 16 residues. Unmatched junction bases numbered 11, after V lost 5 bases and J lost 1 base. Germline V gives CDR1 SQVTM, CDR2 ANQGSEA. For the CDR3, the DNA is TGCAGCGTTTTATCGGCTCCGGGACAGGGGTCCTACGAGCAGTACTTC. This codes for CSVLSAPGQGSYEQYF.

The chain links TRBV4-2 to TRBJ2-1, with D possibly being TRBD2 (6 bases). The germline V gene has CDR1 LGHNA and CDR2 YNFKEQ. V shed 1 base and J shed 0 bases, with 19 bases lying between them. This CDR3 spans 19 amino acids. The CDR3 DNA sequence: TGTGCCAGCAGCCAAGCTGGGGACTTTTCCAAGAGCTCCTACAATGAGCAGTTCTTC. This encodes CASSQAGDFSKSSYNEQFF.

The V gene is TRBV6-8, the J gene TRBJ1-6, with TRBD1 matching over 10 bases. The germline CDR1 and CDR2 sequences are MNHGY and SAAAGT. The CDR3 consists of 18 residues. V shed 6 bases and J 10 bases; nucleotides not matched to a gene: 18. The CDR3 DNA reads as TGTGCCAGCAGGGGACGGGGGACAGGGGCCCTAGAGGGGTCACCCCTCCACTTT. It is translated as CASRGRGTGALEGSPLHF.

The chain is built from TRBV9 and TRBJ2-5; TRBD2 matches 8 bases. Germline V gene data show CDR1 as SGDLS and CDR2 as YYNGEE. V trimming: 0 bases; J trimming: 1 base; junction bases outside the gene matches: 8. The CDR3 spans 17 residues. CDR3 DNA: TGTGCCAGCAGCGTAGGATCACGGGGGGGATTCCAAGAGACCCAGTACTTC. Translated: CASSVGSRGGFQETQYF.

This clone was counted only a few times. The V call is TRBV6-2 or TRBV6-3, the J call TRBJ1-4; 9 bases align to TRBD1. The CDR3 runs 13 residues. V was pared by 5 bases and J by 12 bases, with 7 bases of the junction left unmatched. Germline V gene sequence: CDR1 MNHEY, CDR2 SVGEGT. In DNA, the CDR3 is TGTGCCAGCAGTCGGACCGGGACAGGGCAACTGTTTTTT. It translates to CASSRTGTGQLFF.